The 14 T cell receptor beta chains reported below all come from one sample, sequenced in a study of blood T cell repertoires in COVID-19. Using immunoSEQ multiplex PCR, the repertoire was profiled, and TCRdb retains in-frame clones only, with some absent. Of roughly 260,000 clones listed, around nine tenths are singletons. The sample consisted of peripheral blood. The receptors originated from a man in his forties who had recovered from COVID-19.

The V call is TRBV10-1, the J call TRBJ2-7; the D gene is possibly TRBD1 (6 bases). The CDR3 has 12 residues. Trimming took off 9 bases at V and 0 bases at J, with 9 bases between the two ends. CDR1 is WNHNN, CDR2 SYGVQD, per germline (reference sequence). CDR3 DNA sequence: TGCGCCAGACTGGACAGCTCCTACGAGCAGTACTTC. Translating it yields CARLDSSYEQYF.

V gene TRBV9 combines with J gene TRBJ1-2, with a tentative D call TRBD1 (5 bases). CDR1 and CDR2 (germline): SGDLS, YYNGEE. The CDR3 covers 14 residues. Trimming left V 0 bases short and J 6 bases short, with 12 bases between. CDR3 DNA: TGTGCCAGCAGCGTAGGGTTAGGGGTAAATGGCTACACCTTC. This encodes CASSVGLGVNGYTF.

The rearrangement links TRBV19 to TRBJ1-1, with D perhaps matching TRBD1 (6 bases). V shed 0 bases and J shed 6 bases, with 11 bases lying between them. CDR3 length: 14 residues. The germline CDR1 and CDR2 sequences are LNHDA and SQIVND (reference sequence). In DNA form, the CDR3 reads TGTGCCAGTAGTATAGATGGGACAAACCCTGAAGCTTTCTTT. This sequence encodes CASSIDGTNPEAFF.

This chain connects TRBV15 to TRBJ2-5; D perhaps matches TRBD1 (5 bases). The CDR3 length is 14 residues. V lost 2 bases and J 6 bases, leaving 13 bases between the germline ends. CDR1 and CDR2 from the germline V gene are LNHNV and YYDKDF (reference sequence). The CDR3 reads CATSRQGVWQTQYF. The CDR3 region has the DNA TGTGCCACCAGCAGACAGGGTGTGTGGCAGACCCAGTACTTC.

The V call is TRBV19, the J call TRBJ2-6, with D hard to call. The CDR3 has 16 residues. Looked up from germline, CDR1 is LNHDA and CDR2 is SQIVND (reference sequence). Trimming took 7 bases from V and 0 from J, leaving 13 bases between them. CDR3 DNA sequence: TGTGCCAGTATAGGAGAATCTCGCTCTGGGGCCAACGTCCTGACTTTC. Translation: CASIGESRSGANVLTF.

V and J are TRBV7-2 and TRBJ2-1; the D is unclear. V was trimmed by 1 base and J by 6 bases, leaving 13 bases between them. Germline CDR1 SGHTA, CDR2 FQGNSA. CDR3 length: 15 residues. The CDR3 is CASSLGLLLGNEQFF. Here the CDR3 DNA reads TGTGCCAGCAGCTTAGGACTCTTGTTGGGCAATGAGCAGTTCTTC. The full variable domain, completed using reference TRBV7-2 and TRBJ2-1, is GAGVSQSPSNKVTEKGKDVELRCDPISGHTALYWYRQSLGQGLEFLIYFQGNSAPDKSGLPSDRFSAERTGGSVSTLTIQRTQQEDSAVYLCASSLGLLLGNEQFFGPGTRLTVL.

This clone was seen only a few times. CDR3 nucleotides: TGCGCCAGCAGCTACGCTCCCGGGTCCTACAATGAGCAGTTCTTC. This gives the protein CASSYAPGSYNEQFF. The chain combines TRBV5-1 with TRBJ2-1; D unresolved. V was shortened by 3 bases and J by 1 base, with 11 bases between the two germline ends. The CDR3 contains 15 residues. Germline V gene lookup returns CDR1 SGHRS and CDR2 YFSETQ.

This rearrangement joins TRBV19 to TRBJ2-7; 8 bases are shared with TRBD1. The CDR3 consists of 13 residues. CDR1 is LNHDA, CDR2 SQIVND, per germline (reference sequence). The V segment lost 4 bases and the J segment 7 bases; nucleotides outside the gene matches: 6. The CDR3 sequence: CASSTTGAGEQYF. The CDR3 DNA reads TGTGCCAGTAGTACGACAGGGGCGGGTGAGCAGTACTTC. The full variable domain, rest sourced from reference TRBV19 and TRBJ2-7, is DGGITQSPKYLFRKEGQNVTLSCEQNLNHDAMYWYRQDPGQGLRLIYYSQIVNDFQKGDIAEGYSVSREKKESFPLTVTSAQKNPTAFYLCASSTTGAGEQYFGPGTRLTVT.

This clone was picked up one time. The chain carries TRBV6-6 and TRBJ2-4; D possibly corresponds to TRBD1 (6 bases). The V end lost 5 bases, the J end lost 3 bases, and 20 bases lay between the germline ends. This CDR3 is built from 17 residues. The V gene's germline CDR1 is MNHNY and CDR2 SVGAGI (reference sequence). The CDR3 is CASSHDTGRRGKNIQYF. As DNA, the CDR3 is TGTGCCAGCAGTCACGACACAGGGAGAAGAGGCAAAAACATTCAGTACTTC.

The V and J genes are TRBV5-4 and TRBJ2-1; no clear D gene. This CDR3 comprises 16 residues. V was clipped by 0 bases and J by 0 bases, with 10 bases between them. Germline V CDR1 and CDR2: SGHNT, YYREEE (reference sequence). The CDR3 reads CASSLAGKSSYNEQFF. DNA of the CDR3: TGTGCCAGCAGCTTGGCAGGAAAGAGCTCCTACAATGAGCAGTTCTTC.

V and J are TRBV5-5 and TRBJ1-1; weak D call: TRBD1 (5 bases). V lost 1 base and J 0 bases, leaving 13 bases between the germline ends. This CDR3 comprises 16 residues. In germline, CDR1 is SGHKS, CDR2 YYEKEE (reference sequence). In DNA, the CDR3 is TGTGCCAGCAGCTTGACCCCAGGGAAGGTGAACACTGAAGCTTTCTTT. Its translation: CASSLTPGKVNTEAFF.

V gene TRBV29-1 combines with J gene TRBJ2-3; 7 bases are a match to TRBD2. V was pared by 6 bases and J by 2 bases, with 8 bases of the junction left unmatched. Germline V gives CDR1 SQVTM, CDR2 ANQGSEA. The CDR3 contains 14 residues. DNA for the CDR3: TGCAGCGTCTGGGGGAGGGGCAACACAGATACGCAGTATTTT. It translates to CSVWGRGNTDTQYF.

This clone was observed once. The chain couples TRBV7-2 to TRBJ2-1; 8 nucleotides align to TRBD2. CDR1 and CDR2 from the germline V gene are SGHTA and FQGNSA. This CDR3 has 15 residues. With V trimmed by 5 bases and J by 0 bases, 3 bases remained unmatched. The CDR3 DNA sequence: TGTGCCAGCAGCGGCGGGGGGAGCTCCTACAATGAGCAGTTCTTC. The encoded protein is CASSGGGSSYNEQFF.

V and J are TRBV7-9 and TRBJ1-2, with a tentative D call TRBD1 (5 bases). Trimming removed 7 bases at V and 7 bases at J, with 22 bases between. The V gene's germline CDR1 is SEHNR and CDR2 FQNEAQ (reference sequence). There are 15 residues in the CDR3. CDR3 bases: TGTGCCAGCACCGTCTCGGGTCAGGGCTTATTTGGCTACACCTTC. Protein product: CASTVSGQGLFGYTF.